Listed below are T cell receptor beta chains from one sample, sequenced in a study of identical twins. Each CDR3 protein gets one entry after TCRdb re-called the 5' RACE reads with MiXCR. The data show 640,000 or so distinct CDR3 sequences, 6.1% seen once. The material sequenced was naive T cells sorted from blood. Source of these receptors: a man aged 18 to 30 in good health. Each CDR3 is given with its conserved first and last residue. The D gene is left open where the match is weak. Only some rows state a clone size, as once, few, many or a class for expanded clones.

clone_size d_call j_call v_call cdr3_aa cdr3_nt
few NA TRBJ1-4 TRBV2 CASLYSTWGPNEKLFF TGTGCCAGCCTTTACTCGACATGGGGACCTAATGAAAAACTGTTTTTT
many TRBD2 TRBJ2-3 TRBV20-1 CSARTSGSFDTQYF TGCAGTGCCCGGACTAGCGGGAGTTTCGATACGCAGTATTTT
many NA TRBJ1-5 TRBV27 CASRPAPQSNQPQHF TGTGCCAGCAGGCCGGCCCCACAGAGCAATCAGCCCCAGCATTTT
many TRBD2 TRBJ2-1 TRBV29-1 CSASSGLAEYNEQFF TGCAGCGCCTCTTCCGGACTAGCGGAGTACAATGAGCAGTTCTTC
few TRBD2 TRBJ2-2 TRBV4-2 CASSQVGTAGGTGELFF TGTGCCAGCAGCCAAGTTGGGACGGCGGGAGGAACCGGGGAGCTGTTTTTT
NA TRBD2 TRBJ2-5 TRBV6-1 CASSENDSGNLRVQETQYF TGTGCCAGCAGCGAGAACGATAGCGGGAACCTTAGAGTCCAAGAGACCCAGTACTTC
many TRBD1 TRBJ1-5 TRBV6-1 CASRGQGGNSNQPQHF TGTGCCAGCAGGGGACAGGGGGGCAATAGCAATCAGCCCCAGCATTTT
many TRBD1 TRBJ1-5 TRBV10-3 CAISEGDTGGLGQPQHF TGTGCCATCAGTGAGGGGGATACAGGGGGCTTGGGGCAGCCCCAGCATTTT
many NA TRBJ1-4 TRBV6-5 CASSYSGAEGEKLFF TGTGCCAGCAGTTACTCGGGGGCGGAGGGGGAAAAACTGTTTTTT
many NA TRBJ2-3 TRBV11-2 CASSLAGMGALTDTQYF TGTGCCAGCAGCTTAGCAGGCATGGGCGCCCTCACAGATACGCAGTATTTT
NA NA TRBJ2-1 TRBV30 CAWLPGSSYNEQFF TGTGCCTGGTTACCGGGGAGCTCCTACAATGAGCAGTTCTTC
few TRBD2 TRBJ2-1 TRBV7-2 CASSLVGGGSSYNEQFF TGTGCCAGCAGCTTAGTGGGTGGCGGGAGCTCCTACAATGAGCAGTTCTTC
NA NA TRBJ2-3 TRBV10-1 CASSKNTDTQYF TGCGCCAGCAGTAAGAACACAGATACGCAGTATTTT
many TRBD2 TRBJ2-1 TRBV12-3/TRBV12-4 CASSSGTSGRNEQFF TGTGCCAGCAGTTCCGGGACTAGCGGGAGAAATGAGCAGTTCTTC
few TRBD2 TRBJ2-5 TRBV18 CASSPAGEGTQYF TGTGCCAGCTCACCGGCGGGAGAGGGGACCCAGTACTTC
NA NA TRBJ1-6 TRBV7-6 CASSLRRGHNSPLHF TGTGCCAGCAGCTTACGCCGGGGGCATAATTCACCCCTCCACTTT
many TRBD2 TRBJ2-1 TRBV29-1 CSVKRGVGGYNEQFF TGCAGCGTTAAGCGGGGGGTGGGGGGTTACAATGAGCAGTTCTTC
few TRBD2 TRBJ2-3 TRBV5-1 CASSPGTAPTSGRYRNTQYF TGCGCCAGCAGCCCCGGGACAGCCCCGACTAGCGGGAGGTATCGGAATACGCAGTATTTT
many NA TRBJ2-4 TRBV5-1 CASRNGQGLGSDIQYF TGCGCCAGCAGAAACGGGCAGGGCTTGGGGTCGGACATTCAGTACTTC
few NA TRBJ2-1 TRBV12-3/TRBV12-4 CASSLGPVSTEQFF TGTGCCAGCAGTTTAGGACCAGTATCGACTGAGCAGTTCTTC
few NA TRBJ1-4 TRBV5-1 CASASSGTNEKLFF TGCGCCAGCGCATCGTCGGGAACTAATGAAAAACTGTTTTTT
few NA TRBJ1-5 TRBV27 CASSPVGEPSNQPQHF TGTGCCAGCAGTCCCGTCGGGGAACCCAGCAATCAGCCCCAGCATTTT
many NA TRBJ2-1 TRBV9 CASSEGREQFF TGTGCCAGCAGCGAAGGACGGGAGCAGTTCTTC
many TRBD2 TRBJ2-1 TRBV27 CATWTSGSPIKYNEQFF TGTGCCACCTGGACTAGCGGGAGCCCAATCAAGTACAATGAGCAGTTCTTC
many TRBD1 TRBJ1-2 TRBV28 CASTEPGTGNYGYTF TGTGCCAGCACCGAGCCGGGGACAGGGAACTATGGCTACACCTTC
many TRBD1 TRBJ2-3 TRBV6-1 CASSSPLTGKSTDTQYF TGTGCCAGCAGCTCCCCTTTGACAGGGAAATCAACAGATACGCAGTATTTT
NA NA TRBJ2-1 TRBV7-9 CASRRTNEQFF TGTGCCAGCAGGAGAACCAATGAGCAGTTCTTC
many NA TRBJ2-2 TRBV12-3/TRBV12-4 CASSFRNTGELFF TGTGCCAGCAGTTTTAGGAACACCGGGGAGCTGTTTTTT
many NA TRBJ2-1 TRBV6-1 CASNYKSSYNEQFF TGTGCCAGCAACTATAAGAGCTCCTACAATGAGCAGTTCTTC
few TRBD2 TRBJ2-5 TRBV5-1 CASSFVAGGPQETQYF TGCGCCAGCAGCTTCGTGGCGGGAGGGCCGCAAGAGACCCAGTACTTC
few NA TRBJ1-2 TRBV9 CASSVIEGGGYTF TGTGCCAGCAGCGTAATAGAGGGAGGGGGCTACACCTTC